The clone carrying this T cell receptor beta chain was seen many times. Its matching antigen is unknown. 5'RACE primed at constant segments yielded TCR alpha and TCR beta cDNA libraries bearing sample barcodes and UMIs. One entry per CDR3 protein, called by TCRdb with MiXCR from the 5' RACE reads. This sample has about 620,000 distinct CDR3 sequences, with approximately 19% found just once. V dropped 5 bases and J dropped 7 bases, with 17 bases sitting between them. This CDR3 has 15 amino acids. Germline V gene sequence: CDR1 LGHNA, CDR2 YNFKEQ. The sample originates from a study of T-cell memory formation after mild COVID-19. Points from the study as a whole: Shrinking CD4+ clones resided mostly in CM and EM, and CD8+ ones in EMRA. Some clones that responded turned up in pre-infection memory, which suggests that cross-reactive memory joined in.

The specimen sequenced was PBMCs or a T cell subset sorted from them (not recorded which). The rearrangement links TRBV4-2 to TRBJ2-2; D tentatively reads TRBD1 or TRBD2 (5 bases each). This receptor was identified in an adult woman who had mild COVID-19 (a few samples of this study predate the infection). Cell type and time point are not known. DNA of the CDR3: TGTGCCAGCAGCGCTCTCATAGGGGACGGCGGGGAGCTGTTTTTT. It translates to CASSALIGDGGELFF.